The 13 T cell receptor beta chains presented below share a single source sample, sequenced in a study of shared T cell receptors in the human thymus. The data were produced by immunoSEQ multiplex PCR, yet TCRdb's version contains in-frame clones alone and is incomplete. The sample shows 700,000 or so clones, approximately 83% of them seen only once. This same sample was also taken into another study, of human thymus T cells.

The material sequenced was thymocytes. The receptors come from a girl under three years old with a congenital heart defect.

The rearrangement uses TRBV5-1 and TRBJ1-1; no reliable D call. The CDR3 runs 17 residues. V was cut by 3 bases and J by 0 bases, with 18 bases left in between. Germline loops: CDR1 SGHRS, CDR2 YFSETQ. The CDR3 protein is CASSWNRGSRMNTEAFF. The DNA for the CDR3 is TGCGCCAGCAGCTGGAACCGGGGAAGCAGGATGAACACTGAAGCTTTCTTT.

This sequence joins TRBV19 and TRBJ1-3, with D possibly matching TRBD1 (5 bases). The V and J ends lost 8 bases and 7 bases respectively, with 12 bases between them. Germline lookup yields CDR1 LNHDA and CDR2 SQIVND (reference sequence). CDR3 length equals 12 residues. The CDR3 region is CASFGGSNTIYF. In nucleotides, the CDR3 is TGTGCCAGTTTCGGGGGAAGCAACACCATATATTTT.

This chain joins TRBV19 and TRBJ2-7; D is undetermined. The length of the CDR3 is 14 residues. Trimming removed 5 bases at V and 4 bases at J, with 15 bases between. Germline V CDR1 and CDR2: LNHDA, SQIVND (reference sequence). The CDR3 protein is CASSVHLLAYEQYF. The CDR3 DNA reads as TGTGCCAGTAGTGTCCATTTATTGGCTTACGAGCAGTACTTC.

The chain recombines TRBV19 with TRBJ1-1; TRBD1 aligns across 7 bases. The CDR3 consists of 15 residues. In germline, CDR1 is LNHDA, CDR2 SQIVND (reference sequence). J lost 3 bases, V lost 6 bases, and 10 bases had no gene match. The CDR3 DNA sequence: TGTGCCAGTAGGGAAGGAAGGGGGCGGTACACTGAAGCTTTCTTT. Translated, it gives CASREGRGRYTEAFF.

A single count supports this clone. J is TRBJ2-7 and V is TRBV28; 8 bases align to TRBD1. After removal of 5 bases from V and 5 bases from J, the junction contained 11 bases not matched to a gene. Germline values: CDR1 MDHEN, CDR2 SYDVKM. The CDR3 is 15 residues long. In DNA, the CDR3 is TGTGCCAGCAGTCTGCACCGGGACAGGCCCCACGAGCAGTACTTC. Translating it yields CASSLHRDRPHEQYF.

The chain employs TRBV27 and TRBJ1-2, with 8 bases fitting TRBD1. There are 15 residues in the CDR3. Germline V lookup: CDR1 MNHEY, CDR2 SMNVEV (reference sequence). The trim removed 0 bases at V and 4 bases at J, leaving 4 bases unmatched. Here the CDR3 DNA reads TGTGCCAGCAGTTTATCGCCGACAGGGGTCTATGGCTACACCTTC. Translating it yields CASSLSPTGVYGYTF.

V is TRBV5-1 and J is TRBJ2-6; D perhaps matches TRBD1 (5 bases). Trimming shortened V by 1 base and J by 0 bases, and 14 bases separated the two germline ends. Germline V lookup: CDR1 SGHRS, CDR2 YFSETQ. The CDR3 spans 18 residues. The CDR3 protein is CASSLKTVTVSGANVLTF. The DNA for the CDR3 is TGCGCCAGCAGCTTGAAGACAGTTACAGTCTCTGGGGCCAACGTCCTGACTTTC. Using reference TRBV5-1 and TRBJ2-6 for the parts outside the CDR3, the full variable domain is KAGVTQTPRYLIKTRGQQVTLSCSPISGHRSVSWYQQTPGQGLQFLFEYFSETQRNKGNFPGRFSGRQFSNSRSEMNVSTLELGDSALYLCASSLKTVTVSGANVLTFGAGSRLTVL.

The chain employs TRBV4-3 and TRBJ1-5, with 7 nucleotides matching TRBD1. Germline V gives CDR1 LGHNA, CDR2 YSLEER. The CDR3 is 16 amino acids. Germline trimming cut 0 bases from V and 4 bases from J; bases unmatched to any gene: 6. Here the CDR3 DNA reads TGCGCCAGCAGCCAAGACCGGGACAGTAAAAATCAGCCCCAGCATTTT. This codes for CASSQDRDSKNQPQHF.

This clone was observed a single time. This CDR3 is CASSTGPNSPLHF. Written as DNA, the CDR3 is TGTGCCAGCAGTACAGGACCTAATTCACCCCTCCACTTT. The gene calls are TRBV27 and TRBJ1-6; tentatively, D is TRBD1 (5 bases). V lost 5 bases and J lost 6, with 8 bases in between. The CDR3 totals 13 residues. Germline CDR1 and CDR2: MNHEY and SMNVEV (reference sequence).

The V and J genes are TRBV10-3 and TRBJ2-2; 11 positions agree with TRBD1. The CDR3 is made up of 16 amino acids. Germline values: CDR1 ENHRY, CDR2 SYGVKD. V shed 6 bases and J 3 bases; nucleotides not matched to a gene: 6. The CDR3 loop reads CAISPGTGGYTGELFF. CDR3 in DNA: TGTGCCATCAGCCCCGGGACAGGGGGTTACACCGGGGAGCTGTTTTTT.

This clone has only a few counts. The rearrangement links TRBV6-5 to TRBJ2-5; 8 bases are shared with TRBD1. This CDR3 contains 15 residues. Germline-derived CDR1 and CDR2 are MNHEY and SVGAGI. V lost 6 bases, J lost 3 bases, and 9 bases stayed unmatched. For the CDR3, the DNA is TGTGCCAGCAGGTCCGAACCGACAGGGGAAGAGACCCAGTACTTC. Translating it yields CASRSEPTGEETQYF.

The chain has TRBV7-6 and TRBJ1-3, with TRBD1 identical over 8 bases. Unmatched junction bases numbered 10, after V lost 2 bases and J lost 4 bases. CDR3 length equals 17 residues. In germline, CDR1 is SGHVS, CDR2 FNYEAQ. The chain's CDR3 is CASSLWVQGDGGNTIYF. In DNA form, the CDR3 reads TGTGCCAGCAGCTTATGGGTACAGGGGGATGGAGGAAACACCATATATTTT.

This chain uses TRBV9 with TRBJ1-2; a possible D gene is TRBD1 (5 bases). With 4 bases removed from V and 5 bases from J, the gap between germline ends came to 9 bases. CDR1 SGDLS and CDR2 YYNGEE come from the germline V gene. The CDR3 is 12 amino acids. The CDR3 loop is CASSFGHYGYTF. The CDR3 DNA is TGTGCCAGCAGCTTCGGACATTATGGCTACACCTTC.